This entry is about one T cell receptor (beta chain). This entry is derived from a study of glioma-infiltrating T cells after dendritic cell vaccination. CDR3 length: 15 residues. From germline, CDR1 is MGHRA and CDR2 YSYEKL. The V end was cut by 1 base, the J end by 6 bases, with 16 bases between. TCRdb's table, derived via immunoSEQ multiplex PCR, lists solely in-frame clones and lacks some. The table includes 100,000 or so clones, 90% detected once. The time point is: after dendritic cell vaccination, including at tumor progression/relapse. The sample here was blood, taken after dendritic cell vaccination. The clonotype originates from a human donor with glioblastoma. This sequence joins TRBV4-1 and TRBJ2-7; D possibly corresponds to TRBD1 (5 bases). The CDR3 region has the DNA TGCGCCAGCAGCCAAGTCCTGAACCAGGGCCTCGAGCAGTACTTC. Translated: CASSQVLNQGLEQYF.